A single sample is the source of the 31 T cell receptor beta chains below, sequenced in a study of blood T cell repertoires in COVID-19. Libraries were prepared by immunoSEQ multiplex PCR; TCRdb keeps only in-frame clonotypes and omits some of them. The table shows roughly 270,000 clones, with 85% occurring only once. Sequences were obtained from PBMCs or T cells enriched from blood (not recorded which). The receptors originated from a woman aged 50 to 60 who had recovered from COVID-19.

V gene TRBV28 combines with J gene TRBJ2-1; TRBD2 is a possible D gene (6 bases). CDR1 and CDR2 (germline): MDHEN, SYDVKM. V was cut by 6 bases and J by 1 base, with 16 bases left in between. The CDR3 totals 16 residues. The CDR3 reads CASSRGGGVSYNEQFF. DNA of the CDR3: TGTGCCAGCAGCCGAGGAGGCGGGGTGTCCTACAATGAGCAGTTCTTC. Combining the CDR3 with reference TRBV28 and TRBJ2-1 gives the whole variable domain DVKVTQSSRYLVKRTGEKVFLECVQDMDHENMFWYRQDPGLGLRLIYFSYDVKMKEKGDIPEGYSVSREKKERFSLILESASTNQTSMYLCASSRGGGVSYNEQFFGPGTRLTVL.

The chain couples TRBV2 to TRBJ2-1; 7 positions match TRBD2. There are 15 residues in the CDR3. Germline assignment: CDR1 SNHLY and CDR2 FYNNEI. The V segment lost 5 bases and the J segment 8 bases; nucleotides outside the gene matches: 12. The CDR3 DNA is TGTGCCAGCAGTCGGGTGCCAGCGGGAATGGATGAGCAGTTCTTC. It translates to CASSRVPAGMDEQFF.

V is TRBV5-1 and J is TRBJ2-7; 8 bases are shared with TRBD1. This CDR3 spans 14 amino acids. V dropped 2 bases and J dropped 5; count of bases not matched to a gene: 6. Germline CDR1 and CDR2: SGHRS and YFSETQ. CDR3 region: CASSFGQGNHEQYF. The CDR3 region has the DNA TGCGCCAGCAGCTTCGGACAGGGTAATCACGAGCAGTACTTC.

This clone was picked up one time. The chain employs TRBV14 and TRBJ2-1; the match to TRBD2 covers 13 bases. Germline V gives CDR1 SGHDN, CDR2 FVKESK. The CDR3 sequence is 17 residues long. The junction had 5 bases not matched to a gene; V was cut back by 1 base and J by 5 bases. For the CDR3, the DNA is TGTGCCAGCAGCCAAGTAGGACTAGCGGGAGTGCACAATGAGCAGTTCTTC. It is translated as CASSQVGLAGVHNEQFF.

The chain couples TRBV5-4 to TRBJ1-4, with 9 bases matching TRBD1. Germline loops: CDR1 SGHNT, CDR2 YYREEE (reference sequence). Trimming removed 4 bases from V and 4 bases from J; junction bases left unmatched: 8. CDR3 length: 16 residues. The chain's CDR3 is CASSPGQGIDNEKLFF. The CDR3 DNA is TGTGCCAGCAGCCCGGGACAGGGTATAGATAATGAAAAACTGTTTTTT.

V and J are TRBV6-6 and TRBJ1-2; 9 nucleotides match TRBD1. The CDR3 sequence is 14 residues long. V shed 4 bases and J 9 bases; nucleotides not matched to a gene: 9. Germline CDR1 reads MNHNY; CDR2 reads SVGAGI (reference sequence). The CDR3, as DNA: TGTGCCAGCAGTTTTCGGACAGGGGATGAGAGCTACACCTTC. It encodes CASSFRTGDESYTF.

This clone was seen only once. The chain has TRBV11-3 and TRBJ2-2; D gene ambiguous. Germline CDR1 reads SGHNT; CDR2 reads YENEEA. This CDR3 has 14 amino acids. V dropped 2 bases and J dropped 1 base, with 5 bases sitting between them. CDR3 bases: TGTGCCAGCAGCTTACGAGGGAACACCGGGGAGCTGTTTTTT. Protein: CASSLRGNTGELFF.

This chain's CDR3 is CASSSRQGGSYEQYF. CDR3 bases: TGTGCCAGCAGCTCCCGTCAGGGTGGGTCCTACGAGCAGTACTTC. The chain carries TRBV7-2 and TRBJ2-7; D might be TRBD1 (5 bases). V was cut by 4 bases and J by 1 base, with 14 bases left in between. The CDR3 contains 15 residues. Germline CDR1 reads SGHTA; CDR2 reads FQGNSA.

The chain joins TRBV4-1 to TRBJ2-5; D unresolved. With 0 bases removed from V and 4 bases from J, the gap between germline ends came to 12 bases. The CDR3 totals 15 residues. Germline assignment: CDR1 MGHRA and CDR2 YSYEKL. The DNA for the CDR3 is TGCGCCAGCAGCCAAGAGAGAGGCTGGTCAGAGACCCAGTACTTC. Encoded protein: CASSQERGWSETQYF.

The chain couples TRBV7-9 to TRBJ2-1, with 14 bases identical to TRBD2. The CDR3 extends over 18 amino acids. Per germline, CDR1 SEHNR and CDR2 FQNEAQ (reference sequence). J lost 3 bases, V lost 5 bases, and 9 bases had no gene match. CDR3 sequence reads: CASSTWTSGGPLYNEQFF. The CDR3 DNA sequence: TGTGCCAGCAGCACCTGGACTAGCGGGGGGCCTCTCTACAATGAGCAGTTCTTC.

J is TRBJ1-6 and V is TRBV5-1; 9 positions agree with TRBD1. CDR1 and CDR2 from the germline V gene are SGHRS and YFSETQ. This CDR3 contains 16 residues. V gave up 4 bases and J gave up 8 bases; unmatched junction bases: 10. The CDR3 coding sequence is TGCGCCAGCAGCGGGGGACAGGGCGGAGGGGATTCACCCCTCCACTTT. This encodes CASSGGQGGGDSPLHF.

This clone has more than one count but fewer than ten. This chain links TRBV5-4 with TRBJ1-3, with TRBD1 identical over 8 bases. The V gene's germline CDR1 is SGHNT and CDR2 YYREEE (reference sequence). The CDR3 consists of 16 residues. After removal of 3 bases from V and 0 bases from J, the junction contained 5 bases not matched to a gene. The CDR3 loop is CASSSNRGASGNTIYF. CDR3 in DNA: TGTGCCAGCAGCTCCAACAGGGGGGCCTCTGGAAACACCATATATTTT.

The rearrangement joins TRBV19 to TRBJ1-1; D gene ambiguous. Germline V gene sequence: CDR1 LNHDA, CDR2 SQIVND (reference sequence). The CDR3 runs 16 residues. V was clipped by 1 base and J by 2 bases, with 14 bases between them. The CDR3 sequence is CASSIGIGGGNTEAFF. The CDR3 nucleotides are TGTGCCAGTAGTATAGGAATAGGAGGAGGCAACACTGAAGCTTTCTTT.

The V call is TRBV10-3, the J call TRBJ1-1; 7 bases map to TRBD1. The germline V gene encodes CDR1 ENHRY and CDR2 SYGVKD. Trimming at V came to 6 bases and at J to 1 base, leaving 11 bases not matched to a gene. CDR3 length: 16 amino acids. The CDR3 loop reads CAISDNPDRENTEAFF. The CDR3 nucleotides read TGTGCCATCAGCGATAATCCCGACAGGGAGAACACTGAAGCTTTCTTT.

This CDR3 reads CASSPGPGGSGNTIYF. CDR3 DNA: TGTGCCAGCAGCCCGGGCCCAGGGGGCTCTGGAAACACCATATATTTT. The chain recombines TRBV28 with TRBJ1-3, with 7 bases lining up with TRBD1. J was trimmed by 0 bases and V by 6 bases; bases with no gene match: 8. From germline, CDR1 is MDHEN and CDR2 SYDVKM. The CDR3 is 16 amino acids. Full variable domain (outside the CDR3, taken from reference TRBV28 and TRBJ1-3): DVKVTQSSRYLVKRTGEKVFLECVQDMDHENMFWYRQDPGLGLRLIYFSYDVKMKEKGDIPEGYSVSREKKERFSLILESASTNQTSMYLCASSPGPGGSGNTIYFGEGSWLTVV.

This rearrangement joins TRBV6-1 to TRBJ2-3; 11 bases align to TRBD2. The CDR3 loop spans 20 amino acids. Germline CDR1 and CDR2: MNHNS and SASEGT. With V trimmed by 0 bases and J by 2 bases, 13 bases remained unmatched. This chain's CDR3 is CASSEAELAGGIGLTDTQYF. The CDR3 coding sequence is TGTGCCAGCAGTGAAGCTGAGCTAGCGGGGGGCATCGGTCTCACAGATACGCAGTATTTT.

The genes are TRBV27 and TRBJ2-5; TRBD1 might be the D (5 bases). Between the trimmed V and J ends, which lost 2 bases and 5 bases, there was a span of 9 bases. The CDR3 spans 13 residues. CDR1 and CDR2 from the germline V gene are MNHEY and SMNVEV (reference sequence). The CDR3 is CASSLISGETQYF. The CDR3 nucleotides read TGTGCCAGCAGTTTAATTTCAGGGGAGACCCAGTACTTC.

V and J are TRBV19 and TRBJ2-4, with D maybe TRBD2 (5 bases). The V end lost 9 bases, the J end lost 15 bases, and 24 bases lay between the germline ends. This CDR3 contains 13 residues. Germline CDR1 and CDR2: LNHDA and SQIVND (reference sequence). This CDR3 reads CASSPTGSPPRYF. The DNA for the CDR3 is TGTGCCAGCTCACCTACGGGATCCCCTCCTCGGTACTTC.

The chain uses TRBV5-4 and TRBJ2-2, with D possibly being TRBD1 (6 bases). Between the trimmed V and J ends, which lost 3 bases and 5 bases, there was a span of 17 bases. The CDR3 is 16 residues long. Germline CDR1 reads SGHNT; CDR2 reads YYREEE (reference sequence). The CDR3 bases are TGTGCCAGCAGCTCCGTTGCGGCAGGGGAGACCGGGGAGCTGTTTTTT. This gives the protein CASSSVAAGETGELFF. The variable domain in full, completed from reference TRBV5-4 and TRBJ2-2, reads ETGVTQSPTHLIKTRGQQVTLRCSSQSGHNTVSWYQQALGQGPQFIFQYYREEENGRGNFPPRFSGLQFPNYSSELNVNALELDDSALYLCASSSVAAGETGELFFGEGSRLTVL.

This clone has a handful of counts. This rearrangement joins TRBV15 to TRBJ1-5; perhaps TRBD1 as D (6 bases). The CDR3 is 15 amino acids. V shed 0 bases and J shed 4 bases, with 10 bases lying between them. The germline V gene encodes CDR1 LNHNV and CDR2 YYDKDF (reference sequence). CDR3 nucleotides: TGTGCCACCAGCAGAGAGGCAGGGACAAATCAGCCCCAGCATTTT. Protein product: CATSREAGTNQPQHF.

The CDR3 is CASSLVWRREIPDTQYF. The CDR3 region has the DNA TGTGCCAGCAGCTTAGTTTGGCGGCGGGAGATCCCAGATACGCAGTATTTT. The chain combines TRBV7-9 with TRBJ2-3; 7 nucleotides match TRBD2. The ends lost 1 base at V and 4 bases at J; junction bases unmatched: 11. The CDR3 covers 17 residues. CDR1 and CDR2 (germline): SEHNR, FQNEAQ (reference sequence).

This chain links TRBV19 with TRBJ1-3; the D gene is possibly TRBD1 (5 bases). V lost 0 bases and J 0 bases, leaving 9 bases between the germline ends. The CDR3 is made up of 16 amino acids. Per the germline V gene, CDR1 is LNHDA and CDR2 is SQIVND (reference sequence). The chain's CDR3 is CASSIDAGNSGNTIYF. The CDR3 bases are TGTGCCAGTAGTATAGATGCAGGGAACTCTGGAAACACCATATATTTT.

This chain joins TRBV6-6 and TRBJ2-5; 10 bases agree with TRBD2. V shed 6 bases and J 5 bases; nucleotides not matched to a gene: 12. There are 16 residues in the CDR3. Germline CDR1 MNHNY, CDR2 SVGAGI (reference sequence). The CDR3 here is CASREAGAGGRETQYF. In DNA form, the CDR3 reads TGTGCCAGCAGAGAGGCGGGAGCGGGGGGGAGGGAGACCCAGTACTTC.

CDR3 bases: TGCGCCAGCAGCTTAACCGGACAGGCTGGAAACACCATATATTTT. This gives the protein CASSLTGQAGNTIYF. The V call is TRBV5-1, the J call TRBJ1-3; 7 bases line up with TRBD1. Germline lookup yields CDR1 SGHRS and CDR2 YFSETQ. The trim removed 2 bases at V and 2 bases at J, leaving 4 bases unmatched. The length of the CDR3 is 15 residues.

CDR3 loop: CASSLARTGSYEQYF. In DNA form, the CDR3 reads TGTGCCAGCAGCTTAGCTAGAACAGGGAGCTACGAGCAGTACTTC. This sequence joins TRBV11-1 and TRBJ2-7, with D tentatively TRBD1 (6 bases). CDR1 is SGHAT, CDR2 FQDESV, per germline (reference sequence). This CDR3 has 15 amino acids. The V end lost 0 bases, the J end lost 3 bases, and 12 bases lay between the germline ends.

The rearrangement links TRBV7-7 to TRBJ2-5; 8 positions agree with TRBD1. The CDR3 contains 13 residues. V lost 5 bases, J lost 5 bases, and 4 bases stayed unmatched. The germline V gene encodes CDR1 SSHAT and CDR2 FNYEAQ (reference sequence). CDR3 residues: CASSRDRGETQYF. The CDR3 nucleotides are TGTGCCAGCAGCCGCGACAGGGGTGAGACCCAGTACTTC.

This chain links TRBV11-2 with TRBJ2-7; 8 nucleotides align to TRBD1. The J segment lost 4 bases and the V segment lost 0 bases, leaving 11 bases of the junction unmatched. The CDR3 is 17 amino acids. Germline assignment: CDR1 SGHAT and CDR2 FQNNGV. DNA of the CDR3: TGTGCCAGCAGCTTAGACCAGGGGGCGGGCTTACTGTACGAGCAGTACTTC. Encoded protein: CASSLDQGAGLLYEQYF.

This clone was seen once. V is TRBV12-3 or TRBV12-4 and J is TRBJ2-3; D remains ambiguous. The CDR3 contains 12 residues. Trimming removed 3 bases from V and 6 bases from J, with 7 bases in between. DNA for the CDR3: TGTGCCAGCAGTTTCCCCTCTGATACGCAGTATTTT. It codes for CASSFPSDTQYF.

This rearrangement joins TRBV7-3 to TRBJ2-2, with 8 positions matching TRBD2. The V and J ends lost 5 bases and 4 bases, in that order; junction bases with no gene match: 9. Germline CDR1 and CDR2: SGHTA and FQGTGA. The CDR3 is 16 residues long. CDR3 bases: TGTGCCAGCAGCCTATCCCCGGGGGGGAGCACCGGGGAGCTGTTTTTT. Translating it yields CASSLSPGGSTGELFF.

The rearrangement links TRBV19 to TRBJ2-3, with TRBD2 as a possible D gene (6 bases). This CDR3 comprises 13 residues. In germline, CDR1 is LNHDA, CDR2 SQIVND (reference sequence). With 9 bases removed from V and 0 bases from J, the gap between germline ends came to 10 bases. For the CDR3, the DNA is TGTGCCAGCACCAGCGGGAGCACAGATACGCAGTATTTT. It specifies CASTSGSTDTQYF.

The rearrangement uses TRBV19 and TRBJ1-6, with TRBD1 matching over 7 bases. V lost 6 bases, J lost 5 bases, and 13 bases stayed unmatched. Germline assignment: CDR1 LNHDA and CDR2 SQIVND (reference sequence). The CDR3 loop spans 17 amino acids. In DNA form, the CDR3 reads TGTGCCAGTAGAGACCCCAGGGGGTCCAGGAATAATTCACCCCTCCACTTT. It yields the protein CASRDPRGSRNNSPLHF.